The entry that follows covers one T cell receptor (beta chain) sequence. Trimming took off 2 bases at V and 12 bases at J, with 19 bases between the two ends. CDR1 and CDR2 (germline): SNHLY, FYNNEI. This CDR3 comprises 14 residues. This record belongs to a study of blood T cell repertoires in COVID-19. Looking at the study overall: Whether acute or convalescent, the COVID-19 samples came from the United States, Italy and Spain. Sources were T cells, B-cell-depleted T cells, or PBMCs; the material itself was cDNA or gDNA.

In the authors' methods: Estimation of nucleated cell counts relied on the amplification of reference gene primers. Measured with immunoSEQ multiplex PCR; TCRdb has only the in-frame clones, and not every one. The DNA gave D and trimming, while V, J and clone size come from that table. Seen here are 75,000 to 90,000 clones, approximately 80% observed once, and the top ten hold about 12%. The J gene is TRBJ1-2, the V gene TRBV2; unclear D gene. This TCR derives from a woman aged 40 to 50 with active or convalescent COVID-19. Sequenced input: peripheral blood. The CDR3 DNA is TGTGCCAGCAGTGAATACCCGGTCCCACAGAGCAACACCTTC. Translating it yields CASSEYPVPQSNTF.